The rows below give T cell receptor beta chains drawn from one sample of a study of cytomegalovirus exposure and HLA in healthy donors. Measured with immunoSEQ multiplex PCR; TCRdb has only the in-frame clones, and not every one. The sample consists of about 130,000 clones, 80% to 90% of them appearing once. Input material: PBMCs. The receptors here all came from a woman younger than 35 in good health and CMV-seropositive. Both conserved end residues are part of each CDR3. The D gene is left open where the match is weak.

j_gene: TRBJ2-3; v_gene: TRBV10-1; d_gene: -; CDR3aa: CASRRAPSTDMQYF; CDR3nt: TGCGCCAGCAGGCGGGCCCCGAGCACAGATATGCAGTATTTT
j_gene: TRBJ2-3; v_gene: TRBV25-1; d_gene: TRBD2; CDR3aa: CASSPVGRGGVDTQYF; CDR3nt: TGTGCCAGCAGCCCTGTCGGGCGGGGAGGGGTAGATACGCAGTATTTT
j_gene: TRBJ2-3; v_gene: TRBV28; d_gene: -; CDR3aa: CASSLLGASTDTQYF; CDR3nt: TGTGCCAGCAGTTTATTGGGAGCTAGCACAGATACGCAGTATTTT
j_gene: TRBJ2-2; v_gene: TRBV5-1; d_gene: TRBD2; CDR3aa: CASSLAPSGGDTGELFF; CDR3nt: TGCGCCAGCAGCTTGGCCCCCAGCGGGGGAGACACCGGGGAGCTGTTTTTT
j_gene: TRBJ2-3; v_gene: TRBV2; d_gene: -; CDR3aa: CASSLGGGTVTDTQYF; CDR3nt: TGTGCCAGCAGCTTAGGCGGGGGGACAGTCACAGATACGCAGTATTTT
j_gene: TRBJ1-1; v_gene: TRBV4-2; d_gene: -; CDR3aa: CASSQRYRANTEAFF; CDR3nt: TGTGCCAGCAGCCAACGCTACAGGGCGAACACTGAAGCTTTCTTT
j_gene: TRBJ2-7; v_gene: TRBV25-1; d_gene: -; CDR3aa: CASEQSAQGLRSYEQYF; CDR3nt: TGTGCCAGCGAACAGTCAGCTCAGGGGCTTCGCTCCTACGAGCAGTACTTC
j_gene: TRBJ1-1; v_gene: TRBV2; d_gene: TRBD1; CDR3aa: CASIFSPGQGATEAFF; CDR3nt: TGTGCCAGCATTTTTTCACCGGGACAGGGCGCCACTGAAGCTTTCTTT
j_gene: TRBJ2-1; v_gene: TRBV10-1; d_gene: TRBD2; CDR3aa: CASSDGGAFGYEQFF; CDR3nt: TGCGCCAGCAGTGACGGGGGGGCCTTTGGTTATGAGCAGTTCTTC
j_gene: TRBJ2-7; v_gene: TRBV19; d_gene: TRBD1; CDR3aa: CASSIGWGDRGYEQYF; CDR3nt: TGTGCCAGTAGTATAGGTTGGGGGGACAGGGGCTACGAGCAGTACTTC
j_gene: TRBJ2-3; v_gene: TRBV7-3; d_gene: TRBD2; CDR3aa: CASSLSGGAADTQYF; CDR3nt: TGTGCCAGCAGCTTGAGCGGGGGGGCCGCGGATACGCAGTATTTT
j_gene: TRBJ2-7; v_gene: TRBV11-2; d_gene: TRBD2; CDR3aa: CASSQALGTRGEQYF; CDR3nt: TGTGCCAGCAGCCAAGCCCTGGGGACTAGGGGCGAGCAGTACTTC
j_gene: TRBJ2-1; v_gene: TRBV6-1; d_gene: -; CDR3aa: CANEEFNEQFF; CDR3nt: TGTGCCAACGAGGAATTCAATGAGCAGTTCTTC